This T cell receptor (beta chain) stems from a study of T cell responses to AZD1222 COVID-19 vaccine. General study results and limits: At baseline, seropositivity was found in only 5 to 7 AZD1222 recipients.

This clone has only one observation. The antigen is unknown. TCRdb keeps only in-frame clones here, not all; method: immunoSEQ multiplex PCR. The sample lists over 95,000 clones, approximately 92% occurring once. The CDR3 is made up of 17 amino acids. CDR1 is MGHRA and CDR2 is YSYEKL in the germline V gene. The ends were cut back, 0 bases at V and 1 base at J, with 15 bases in the middle. Here the sequenced sample was peripheral blood, taken on day 0 of AZD1222 vaccination. The sequence came from an adult in good health. V gene TRBV4-1 combines with J gene TRBJ1-1; no clear D. This chain's CDR3 is CASSQEAAGGENTEAFF. CDR3 DNA sequence: TGCGCCAGCAGCCAAGAGGCGGCCGGAGGAGAGAACACTGAAGCTTTCTTT.